The sample holds one count of the clone carrying this TCR beta chain. Runs used v3.0 of the immunoSEQ assay and were done at survey level. Sequencing used immunoSEQ multiplex PCR; TCRdb keeps in-frame clones, though not all of them. The table includes around 21,000 clones, approximately 90% detected once. This sample was included in a study of long-term antiretroviral therapy in people with HIV. Germline V CDR1 and CDR2: SGHRS, YFSETQ. Between the trimmed V and J ends, which lost 4 bases and 4 bases, there was a span of 14 bases. This CDR3 contains 14 residues. The chain combines TRBV5-1 with TRBJ2-5; D may be TRBD1 (6 bases). The source was unsorted PBMCs, collected 2.3 years after starting antiretroviral therapy. The clonotype was recovered from a man aged 55 to 69 with HIV. CDR3 region: CASSPEPGVETQYF. The DNA for the CDR3 is TGCGCCAGCAGCCCGGAGCCAGGGGTAGAGACCCAGTACTTC.